This record looks at one T cell receptor beta chain sequence and its context. Its antigen is currently unknown. The CDR3 contains 11 residues. V was trimmed by 4 bases and J by 10 bases, leaving 9 bases between them. CDR1 is MDHEN, CDR2 SYDVKM, per germline. This entry is derived from a study of shared clonotypes between healthy human individuals. General study findings and limits: Rarefaction analysis demonstrated incomplete sorted-subset sequencing notwithstanding large depth.

All the donors were Caucasian adults who lived in Nashville, Tennessee. Using around 180 ng DNA, some 30,000 T cell genomes, the sorted-subset replicate PCRs were run. Sequenced by immunoSEQ multiplex PCR; TCRdb stores in-frame clones only, minus some. The data hold about 2.4 million clones, with over 85% observed a single time. The genes are TRBV28 and TRBJ2-3; weak D call: TRBD1 (6 bases). The receptor was isolated from a man aged 18 to 35 in good health. Some clones in this sample may be carry-over from other donors' samples. The source material was naive CD4+ T cells from PBMCs. Subset of the sample: CD45RA+ positively selected. This CDR3 reads CASSWDKSQYF. The CDR3 DNA follows: TGTGCCAGCAGTTGGGACAAATCGCAGTATTTT.